This is a list of T cell receptor beta chains from one sample in a study of blood T cell repertoires in COVID-19. Profiling relied on immunoSEQ multiplex PCR, and the TCRdb table lists in-frame clones only, not all of them. Of 150,000 to 200,000 clones listed, approximately 85% are singletons. The material sequenced was peripheral blood. The receptors come from a woman aged 55-69 years with acute or convalescent COVID-19. The CDR3 runs from the conserved cysteine through the conserved F or W. The D gene is left open where the match is weak. A row's size may be missing; if present it is once, few, many or a size class.

>TRBJ2-1|TRBV15|-|-
TGTGCCACCAGCAGAGATAGGGGCCAATACAATGAGCAGTTCTTC
CATSRDRGQYNEQFF
>TRBJ1-1|TRBV2|-|-
TGTGCCAGCAGTCCTGAGGTAGGCACTGAAGCTTTCTTT
CASSPEVGTEAFF
>TRBJ2-1|TRBV7-2|-|TRBD2
TGTGCCAGCAGCTTGTTAATCTTTAGCGGGAGGAATGAGCAGTTCTTC
CASSLLIFSGRNEQFF
>TRBJ2-2|TRBV3-1/TRBV3-2|-|TRBD1
TGTGCCAGCAGCCCCGACAGGGGGTACGGCGGGGAGCTGTTTTTT
CASSPDRGYGGELFF
>TRBJ1-6|TRBV2|once|-
TGTGCCAGCGCCGTGGATGGGGCCGTACCTAATTCACCCCTCCACTTT
CASAVDGAVPNSPLHF
>TRBJ2-5|TRBV29-1|-|-
TGCAGCGTTGAAAACAGGGGAGGAGAGACCCAGTACTTC
CSVENRGGETQYF
>TRBJ2-1|TRBV24-1|-|-
TGTGCCACCAGTGACCCCCCGGGGGGCGAGCAGTTCTTC
CATSDPPGGEQFF
>TRBJ2-1|TRBV9|-|TRBD2
TGTGCCAGCAGCGTAGGGGAGGGATGGCAGTTCTTC
CASSVGEGWQFF
>TRBJ2-2|TRBV19|-|TRBD2
TGTGCCAGTAGTATCCGCGGCGGGAGTAACACCGGGGAGCTGTTTTTT
CASSIRGGSNTGELFF
>TRBJ2-1|TRBV28|-|TRBD2
TGTGCCAGCAGTTTATCGCTAGCGGGTTACAATGAGCAGTTCTTC
CASSLSLAGYNEQFF
>TRBJ1-1|TRBV5-1|-|-
TGCGCCAGCAGCTTTGGCAGTCGGACAGCCCATAACACTGAAGCTTTCTTT
CASSFGSRTAHNTEAFF
>TRBJ2-4|TRBV27|-|TRBD1
TGTGCCAGCAGTTTTCTGCCGGGACAGGGCCCCAACATTCAGTACTTC
CASSFLPGQGPNIQYF
>TRBJ1-2|TRBV5-1|-|-
TGCGCCAGCAGCCCAGGCCCAAGCCAAGGGAGAGGCTACACCTTC
CASSPGPSQGRGYTF
>TRBJ2-7|TRBV2|-|TRBD2
TGTGCCACCAGCGGGAGTTCCTACGAGCAGTACTTC
CATSGSSYEQYF
>TRBJ2-5|TRBV10-1|-|TRBD1
TGCGCCAGCAGTGACGGGACAGGACAAGAGACCCAGTACTTC
CASSDGTGQETQYF